What follows describes a single T cell receptor (beta chain). Only a few counts were recorded for this clone. Its antigen is still unknown. No qualities accompany the bases; no much larger clone lies one base away. The time point tag for this specimen amounts to: around 29 days on oral tofacitinib. Explained via the paper, the treatment or condition label denotes: oral pan-JAK inhibitor, 5-10 mg twice daily. Peripheral blood and lesional scalp punch biopsies were obtained from patients with alopecia areata. After PBMCs were isolated by density centrifugation and stained for CD3, CD4 and CD8, a FACSAria was used to sort CD4+ and CD8+ T cells. The library came from the immunoSEQ multiplex PCR assay. To provide template for TCR sequencing, every sample had RNA extracted and reverse transcribed into cDNA. First-strand cDNA was synthesized using SuperScript III with a 2:1 mix of oligo-dT and random hexamers. A synthetic immune receptor repertoire was used to assess amplification bias, and residual bias was removed computationally. On the authors' methods: After raw reads were preprocessed to remove errors, the CDR3 was defined following IMGT conventions as running from the conserved cysteine to phenylalanine. Clonality was calculated as 1 minus Shannon entropy normalized by log2 of the number of productive unique TCRs. Whether scalp clones were CD4 or CD8 was inferred by matching scalp TCRbeta sequences against CD4 and CD8 repertoires sorted from blood. Sourced from immuneACCESS, this table was stored by TCRdb with only in-frame sequences that have V and J called. A share of the clones is absent; for the studies checked, an unresolved V gene accounts for under half, and the remainder has no known explanation. V and J calls and clone size are those listed in that table; D and trimming were worked out from the DNA. This sample holds about 190,000 clones; approximately 56% were observed only once. Less than 0.8% of the sample belongs to the ten largest clones.

This sample is part of a study of CD8+ T cells in alopecia areata (dated by TCRdb to 2016 to 2019). General notes on the study: The treated patients took part in an open-label pilot trial in which moderate-to-severe alopecia areata was treated with oral tofacitinib at 5 to 10 mg twice daily. Tofacitinib was administered for 6 to 18 months, and 6 months of follow-up off drug were then conducted to assess delayed response and recurrence. The SALT score, which quantifies the percentage of affected scalp surface area, was used to measure disease severity in treated patients. High-throughput TCRbeta sequencing was used to examine T cell clonal expansion in alopecia areata in both the C3H/HeJ mouse model and human patients. On the human side, TCRbeta sequencing was run on scalp tissue and on sorted CD4+ and CD8+ peripheral blood T cells from healthy controls and from alopecia areata patients with either patchy or totalis/universalis disease. Tofacitinib-treated patients had biopsies at baseline and at 4 and 24 weeks of treatment, with a later scalp biopsy in several patients. Scalp clonality was compared among normal scalp (n=4), patchy alopecia areata scalp (n=8), and alopecia totalis/universalis scalp (n=8). The RNA source kit depended on sample type: the PAXgene miRNA kit for fixed scalp, the miRNeasy kit for PBMCs, and the RNeasy kit for mouse skin. TCRbeta CDR3 regions were amplified by immunoSEQ multiplex PCR with 35 Vbeta forward and 13 Jbeta reverse primers.

The germline ends are 3 bases apart after V is trimmed by 3 bases and J by 1 base. From the germline V gene, CDR1 is SQVTM and CDR2 is ANQGSEA. CDR3 length: 11 amino acids, cysteine to phenylalanine. Kept here is only the CDR3 DNA, which spans 33 bases and is read in frame from base 1. Findings and caveats that apply to the study as a whole: Resident alphabeta T cells in normal human skin are also sequenced, complicating scalp TCR repertoire analysis, unlike mouse skin dominated by gammadelta T cells. During tofacitinib treatment, many expanded lesional clones remained in scalp and blood, and this persistence may partly explain relapse after treatment is stopped. Higher clonality and more expanded CD8+ clones were observed in lesional scalp than in normal scalp, particularly in alopecia totalis/universalis, a finding suggestive of antigenic drive. TCR sequences shared between patients were less clear than in mice, possibly partly because of HLA diversity in the patient population. Tofacitinib significantly decreased scalp clonality and the number of expanded CD8+ clones among the top 100 scalp clones. Because the treated cohort was small and had just a single nonresponder, larger studies are needed to establish links between baseline CD8+ expansion and response.

This specimen was CD4+ T cells sorted from blood, taken at week 4, from a patient treated with tofacitinib. Here the chain combines TRBV29-1 and TRBJ2-5; no D segment can be confidently identified. This clonotype originated in a human donor with alopecia areata. The DNA reads as follows: TGCAGCGTTGACCCCCAAGAGACCCAGTACTTC. Translation gives CSVDPQETQYF.